A single sample is the source of the 16 T cell receptor beta chains below, sequenced in a study of shared clonotypes between healthy human individuals. Sequencing was performed with immunoSEQ multiplex PCR; in TCRdb, only in-frame clones are kept and a portion is missing. This sample yields roughly 2 million clones, of which 90% to 95% are seen a single time; approximately 0.13% belongs to the top ten. The sample comprised naive CD4+ T cells sorted from blood. Subset given: CD45RA+ positively selected. Receptors were obtained from a man between 18 and 29 years old in good health.

CDR3 protein: CASSLGPRNYNEQFF. Here the CDR3 DNA reads TGTGCCAGCAGCTTAGGTCCCCGGAATTACAATGAGCAGTTCTTC. The chain recombines TRBV11-2 with TRBJ2-1; unclear D gene. Germline V lookup: CDR1 SGHAT, CDR2 FQNNGV. This CDR3 is 15 amino acids long. Trimming left V 1 base short and J 4 bases short, with 11 bases between.

The gene calls are TRBV5-4 and TRBJ2-5; D possibly matches TRBD1 or TRBD2 (6 bases each). V lost 1 base and J 4 bases, leaving 23 bases between the germline ends. Germline CDR1 reads SGHNT; CDR2 reads YYREEE (reference sequence). The length of the CDR3 is 18 residues. The CDR3 spells CASSLKRSGAFQRETQYF. DNA of the CDR3: TGTGCCAGCAGCTTGAAACGTTCGGGGGCTTTCCAGAGAGAGACCCAGTACTTC.

As concerns this clone: Other nucleotide sequences from this sample produce the same CDR3. This sequence joins TRBV7-2 and TRBJ2-7; 9 bases map to TRBD2. V shed 6 bases, J shed 2 bases, and the junction held 2 bases outside the gene matches. The CDR3 totals 13 residues. Germline V lookup: CDR1 SGHTA, CDR2 FQGNSA. The CDR3: CASRASGTYEQYF. The CDR3 nucleotides read TGTGCCAGCAGGGCTAGCGGGACCTACGAGCAGTACTTC.

The J gene is TRBJ1-3, the V gene TRBV2, with TRBD1 matching over 8 bases. The CDR3 extends over 15 amino acids. CDR1 is SNHLY and CDR2 is FYNNEI in the germline V gene. With 5 bases clipped from V and 4 bases from J, the junction kept 7 bases outside the gene matches. The CDR3: CASSKDRGRGNTIYF. The DNA of the CDR3 is TGTGCCAGCAGTAAAGACAGGGGTAGGGGAAACACCATATATTTT.

The chain couples TRBV6-5 to TRBJ1-2, with D possibly being TRBD1 (5 bases). CDR3 length: 14 amino acids. Trimming left V 0 bases short and J 5 bases short, with 10 bases between. CDR1 and CDR2 (germline): MNHEY, SVGAGI. Here the CDR3 DNA reads TGTGCCAGCAGTTACTCGTTCAGGGCTTATGGCTACACCTTC. Encoded protein: CASSYSFRAYGYTF.

As regards this clone: The sample has other DNA sequences that encode this CDR3 too. The chain joins TRBV27 to TRBJ1-4; D possibly corresponds to TRBD1 (6 bases). Trimming took 4 bases from V and 5 from J, leaving 11 bases between them. The germline V gene encodes CDR1 MNHEY and CDR2 SMNVEV (reference sequence). The CDR3 spans 14 residues. Here the CDR3 reads CASSSRGGNEKLFF. The CDR3 DNA reads TGTGCCAGCAGTTCCAGGGGAGGGAATGAAAAACTGTTTTTT.

This clone was recorded once. The chain uses TRBV27 and TRBJ2-3; D ambiguous. Germline V CDR1 and CDR2: MNHEY, SMNVEV (reference sequence). The CDR3 has 16 residues. Trimming took 4 bases from V and 0 from J, leaving 14 bases between them. CDR3 DNA sequence: TGTGCCAGCAGTTACGGAAGTCGGCTAAGCACAGATACGCAGTATTTT. It specifies CASSYGSRLSTDTQYF.

This sequence joins TRBV2 and TRBJ2-3; D is unclear. Germline-derived CDR1 and CDR2 are SNHLY and FYNNEI. CDR3 length: 15 amino acids. V lost 6 bases and J lost 0, with 13 bases in between. This CDR3 reads CASRNLAASTDTQYF. CDR3 bases: TGTGCCAGCAGGAACTTAGCAGCTAGCACAGATACGCAGTATTTT.

V gene TRBV7-2 combines with J gene TRBJ2-7, with TRBD1 matching over 10 bases. The CDR3 totals 16 residues. The V segment lost 1 base and the J segment 3 bases; nucleotides outside the gene matches: 6. Germline V CDR1 and CDR2: SGHTA, FQGNSA. DNA for the CDR3: TGTGCCAGCAGCTTAGTAGGGACAGGGGAAGGCTACGAGCAGTACTTC. Amino acid sequence: CASSLVGTGEGYEQYF.

This chain joins TRBV6-1 and TRBJ2-5; 7 nucleotides align to TRBD1. V lost 4 bases and J lost 0; bases outside the gene matches: 5. The CDR3 sequence is 15 residues long. CDR1 and CDR2 from the germline V gene are MNHNS and SASEGT. The CDR3 DNA follows: TGTGCCAGCAGTGCTATACAGGGGTACCAAGAGACCCAGTACTTC. Translated, it gives CASSAIQGYQETQYF.

V is TRBV25-1 and J is TRBJ1-6, with D possibly matching TRBD1 (5 bases). Germline V gene sequence: CDR1 MGHDK, CDR2 SYGVNS. This CDR3 has 15 amino acids. The ends were cut back, 8 bases at V and 6 bases at J, with 17 bases in the middle. CDR3 DNA sequence: TGTGCCAGCGGGGGTTGGGGGGGGACTAATTCACCCCTCCACTTT. It is translated as CASGGWGGTNSPLHF.

This clone appeared once. The rearrangement joins TRBV6-5 to TRBJ2-7; 7 nucleotides line up with TRBD1. V trimming: 7 bases; J trimming: 3 bases; junction bases outside the gene matches: 6. Germline CDR1 MNHEY, CDR2 SVGAGI. The CDR3 runs 13 residues. The CDR3 DNA reads as TGTGCCAGCACTTCCCGGGACAGCTACGAGCAGTACTTC. It is translated as CASTSRDSYEQYF.

The rearrangement joins TRBV6-5 to TRBJ2-7, with 7 bases fitting TRBD1. The CDR3 sequence is 15 residues long. V lost 5 bases, J lost 4 bases, and 11 bases stayed unmatched. Germline loops: CDR1 MNHEY, CDR2 SVGAGI. This chain's CDR3 is CASSTTGDVNYEQYF. CDR3 sequence (DNA): TGTGCCAGCAGTACCACAGGGGATGTTAATTACGAGCAGTACTTC.

The rearrangement links TRBV30 to TRBJ2-4; D is perhaps TRBD1 (5 bases). This CDR3 is 13 amino acids long. Germline V CDR1 and CDR2: GTSNPN, SVGIG (reference sequence). Trimming left V 5 bases short and J 7 bases short, with 15 bases between. This CDR3 is CAWETGRVNIQYF. CDR3 bases: TGTGCCTGGGAAACCGGCAGGGTTAACATTCAGTACTTC.

This clone has only one observation. The J gene is TRBJ1-6, the V gene TRBV5-1, with D possibly matching TRBD1 (6 bases). Trimming removed 0 bases from V and 9 bases from J, with 16 bases in between. CDR1 is SGHRS and CDR2 is YFSETQ in the germline V gene. The CDR3 has 16 amino acids. The DNA of the CDR3 is TGCGCCAGCAGCTTGGGGCCACAGGGTTCCGGTTCACCCCTCCACTTT. It codes for CASSLGPQGSGSPLHF.

This rearrangement joins TRBV30 to TRBJ1-1, with D unclear. The germline gives CDR1 GTSNPN, CDR2 SVGIG (reference sequence). The CDR3 contains 14 residues. V was shortened by 0 bases and J by 0 bases, with 8 bases between the two germline ends. This chain's CDR3 is CAWSVIQLNTEAFF. The CDR3 DNA follows: TGTGCCTGGAGTGTTATACAGCTGAACACTGAAGCTTTCTTT.